The table lists the clone carrying this T cell receptor beta chain with a few counts. Its cognate antigen is unknown. The junction does not match germline at one end; this may be a read error. TCRdb's table, derived via immunoSEQ multiplex PCR, lists solely in-frame clones and lacks some. The sample records just over 30,000 clones, 82% being singletons. CDR1 and CDR2 (germline): SEHNR, FQNEAQ (reference sequence). This CDR3 comprises 11 residues. This entry is derived from a study of Tregs in tolerant kidney transplant recipients. On the study more broadly: CD4+CD25+CD127- cells came from approximately three-day belatacept mixed lymphocyte reactions, some with approximately five-day graft donor restimulation.

The receptor was derived from a human donor in good health. The J gene is TRBJ1-2, the V gene TRBV7-9; 7 bases agree with TRBD1. The sequenced sample was Tregs from blood cultured with allogeneic cells. CDR3 sequence reads: CASSLVTGTDF. CDR3 DNA: TGTGCCAGCAGCTTAGTAACCGGGACAGACTTC.